A single TCR beta chain is shown here with its context. The sample is drawn from a study of blood T cell repertoires in COVID-19. Study-level background: In each case, the material was cDNA or gDNA derived from T cells, B-cell-depleted T cells, or PBMCs.

Participant age was about 18 to 89 years, and participants resided in fewer than 30 US areas. The assay was immunoSEQ multiplex PCR, and TCRdb's table has in-frame clones only and misses some. In the table there are under 300,000 clones, 80% to 95% of which are singletons. The CDR3 has 14 amino acids. CDR1 is SGHDT and CDR2 is YYEEEE in the germline V gene. Trimming pared 2 bases from V and 5 bases from J, leaving 13 bases between. The sequence came from a woman younger than 35 who had recovered from COVID-19. V and J are TRBV5-6 and TRBJ2-5; tentative D call: TRBD2 (7 bases). Material: PBMCs or T cells enriched from blood (not recorded which). Here the CDR3 reads CASSLSGGVETQYF. The CDR3, as DNA: TGTGCCAGCAGCTTATCGGGGGGCGTTGAGACCCAGTACTTC.